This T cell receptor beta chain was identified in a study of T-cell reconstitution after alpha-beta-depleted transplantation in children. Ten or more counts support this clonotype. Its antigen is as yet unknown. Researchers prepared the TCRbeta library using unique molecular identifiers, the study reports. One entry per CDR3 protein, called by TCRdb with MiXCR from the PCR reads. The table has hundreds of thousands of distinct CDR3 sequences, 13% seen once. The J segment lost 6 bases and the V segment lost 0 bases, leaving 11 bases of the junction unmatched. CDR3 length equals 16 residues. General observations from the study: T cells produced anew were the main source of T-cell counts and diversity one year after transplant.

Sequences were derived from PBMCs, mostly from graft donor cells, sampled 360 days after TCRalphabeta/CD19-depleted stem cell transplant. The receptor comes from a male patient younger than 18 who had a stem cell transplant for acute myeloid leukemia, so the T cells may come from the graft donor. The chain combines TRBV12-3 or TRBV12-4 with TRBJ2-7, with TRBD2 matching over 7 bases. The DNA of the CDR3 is TGTGCCAGCAGTTTAGCCCTCTCAAGCGGGGTACCCGAGCAGTACTTC. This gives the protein CASSLALSSGVPEQYF.